The T cell receptor (beta chain) under discussion was sequenced for a study of glioma-infiltrating T cells after dendritic cell vaccination. Study information: Dendritic cell vaccination trial patients had either newly diagnosed or recurrent glioblastoma.

Amplification used 60 V beta primers and 13 J beta primers. The table came from immunoSEQ multiplex PCR; TCRdb's copy has only in-frame clones and leaves some out. The table includes about 87,000 clones, under 85% detected once. Study-wide points: Patients with more pretreatment TILs had longer time to progression and survival. Higher TCR clonality did not directly relate to longer survival.

CDR1 is SGHRS, CDR2 YFSETQ, per germline. The CDR3 runs 14 residues. The J segment lost 5 bases and the V segment lost 0 bases, leaving 5 bases of the junction unmatched. In the case of this clone: The antigen is undetermined.

The time point is: after dendritic cell vaccination, including at tumor progression/relapse. The origin of this receptor is a human donor with glioblastoma. The sequences come from blood, collected after dendritic cell vaccination. The chain uses TRBV5-1 and TRBJ2-7; 7 nucleotides line up with TRBD1. The CDR3: CASSLEGATDEQYF. Here the CDR3 DNA reads TGCGCCAGCAGCTTGGAGGGGGCAACGGACGAGCAGTACTTC.